This T cell receptor beta chain was observed in a study of identical twins. Findings and caveats of the study: Conclusions leaned on cross-sectional statistical analysis and did not track the same donors over time. Abundant beta clonotypes from cord blood bore fewer insertions; memory repertoires lacked this pattern.

V dropped 2 bases and J dropped 4; count of bases not matched to a gene: 9. Germline CDR1 and CDR2: SQVTM and ANQGSEA. The CDR3 spans 15 residues. This clonotype was seen only a few times. As yet, its antigen is unknown. TCRdb reprocessed the 5' RACE reads via MiXCR and lists one record per CDR3 protein. The sample lists around 1.7 million distinct CDR3 sequences, around a third occurring once. This clonotype was obtained from a newborn girl in good health. The chain links TRBV29-1 to TRBJ2-5; 8 bases fit TRBD1. Sequenced input: cord blood. The CDR3 loop reads CSVEPDRARRETQYF. The CDR3 DNA reads as TGCAGCGTTGAACCGGACAGGGCTCGCCGAGAGACCCAGTACTTC. Variable domain in full (rest from reference TRBV29-1 and TRBJ2-5): SAVISQKPSRDICQRGTSLTIQCQVDSQVTMMFWYRQQPGQSLTLIATANQGSEATYESGFVIDKFPISRPNLTFSTLTVSNMSPEDSSIYLCSVEPDRARRETQYFGPGTRLLVL.